This T cell receptor (beta chain) was sequenced for a study of T cells in Graves' hyperthyroidism and ophthalmopathy. Notes on the study in general: The authors' 13 V-J model separated ophthalmopathy from stable hyperthyroidism. Researchers found most expanded thyroid clonotypes above 0.001 in blood as well.

There are 14 residues in the CDR3. Germline CDR1 is SGHTA and CDR2 is FQGNSA. J gave up 4 bases and V 5 bases, and 7 bases lay outside the gene matches. This clonotype was detected ten times or more. Its specificity is unknown. What was amplified from RNA transcripts were TCR beta CDR3 regions. When the TCR CDR3 underwent first-round RT-PCR, the HTBI primer set was used. A single record per CDR3 protein comes from TCRdb applying MiXCR to the multiplex PCR reads. Among 560,000 or so distinct CDR3 sequences, roughly 50% were seen once, and the ten largest hold 8.2%. The TCR comes from a woman aged 18-35 years with Graves' hyperthyroidism. Source material: peripheral blood or thyroid tissue (not recorded which). The chain employs TRBV7-2 and TRBJ2-7; 8 bases line up with TRBD2. CDR3 sequence: CASSLFPSGYEQYF. CDR3 coding DNA: TGTGCCAGCAGCCTATTTCCTAGCGGGTACGAGCAGTACTTC. Combining the CDR3 with reference TRBV7-2 and TRBJ2-7 gives the whole variable domain GAGVSQSPSNKVTEKGKDVELRCDPISGHTALYWYRQSLGQGLEFLIYFQGNSAPDKSGLPSDRFSAERTGGSVSTLTIQRTQQEDSAVYLCASSLFPSGYEQYFGPGTRLTVT.